This is a list of T cell receptor beta chains from one sample in a study of cytomegalovirus exposure and HLA in healthy donors. Sequencing was performed with immunoSEQ multiplex PCR; in TCRdb, only in-frame clones are kept and a portion is missing. The repertoire holds roughly 150,000 clones, roughly 70% seen once, with less than 5% in the top ten. The sequenced sample was PBMCs. Receptor source: a man in his fifties or sixties in good health and CMV-seronegative. Each CDR3 is given with its conserved first and last residue. D genes are given only for firm matches. The size field is filled for only some rows; it gives once, few, many or a size class.

TRBV28	TRBD1	-	TRBJ1-5	TGTGCCAGCAGTTCCGGGACAGGGGGGGGCAATCAGCCCCAGCATTTT	CASSSGTGGGNQPQHF
TRBV6-5	TRBD1	-	TRBJ1-2	TGTGCCAGCAGTTACGGAGGGGGCGCGACAGGGCAAGGCTACACCTTC	CASSYGGGATGQGYTF
TRBV27	-	once	TRBJ1-2	TGTGCCAGCAGTTTCGGGGGGCGAATTAACTATGGCTACACCTTC	CASSFGGRINYGYTF
TRBV19	-	few	TRBJ2-1	TGTGCCAGTAGTATACCCTTCACGGGTGAGCAGTTCTTC	CASSIPFTGEQFF
TRBV28	-	-	TRBJ1-4	TGTGCCAGCAGTTTAGTGAGGGAAAAACTGTTTTTT	CASSLVREKLFF
TRBV4-3	-	-	TRBJ1-2	TGCGCCAGCAGCCAAGATATCGCACCCCAAGCTAACTATGGTTACACCTTC	CASSQDIAPQANYGYTF
TRBV15	-	-	TRBJ1-5	TGTGCCACCAGCAGAGGGGCAGATAGCAATCAGCCCCAGCATTTT	CATSRGADSNQPQHF
TRBV28	TRBD1	-	TRBJ1-2	TGTGCCAGCAGACTACCGGGACAGAGTGGCTATGGCTACACCTTC	CASRLPGQSGYGYTF
TRBV29-1	TRBD2	-	TRBJ2-5	TGCAGCGGTGGGGAGGGCCAAGAGACCCAGTACTTC	CSGGEGQETQYF
TRBV28	TRBD2	-	TRBJ2-1	TGTGCCAGCAGCTCCCGGACTAGCGGGAGCAATGAGCAGTTCTTC	CASSSRTSGSNEQFF
TRBV5-6	-	-	TRBJ1-4	TGTGCCAGCAGCCCCATACCCCAGGCAAATGAAAAACTGTTTTTT	CASSPIPQANEKLFF
TRBV7-6	-	-	TRBJ1-1	TGTGCCAGCAGCCCTCCGGACAGGAACACTGAAGCTTTCTTT	CASSPPDRNTEAFF
TRBV30	-	few	TRBJ1-5	TGTGCCTGGAGTGTAGGGGGGGACTGGCCCCAGCATTTT	CAWSVGGDWPQHF
TRBV5-1	-	-	TRBJ2-1	TGCGCCAGCAGCTTGGTAGCTAGCGCTTACAATGAGCAGTTCTTC	CASSLVASAYNEQFF
TRBV5-6	TRBD1	-	TRBJ2-1	TGTGCCAGCAGCTTGTTGGGACAGCTTGACAATGAGCAGTTCTTC	CASSLLGQLDNEQFF
TRBV4-2	-	-	TRBJ2-5	TGTGCCAGCAGCCAAGACAGGGGAAGGGAGACCCAGTACTTC	CASSQDRGRETQYF
TRBV18	-	once	TRBJ1-2	TGTGCCAGCTCACCAAAGAATCAGGGTTATGGCTACACCTTC	CASSPKNQGYGYTF
TRBV30	TRBD1	-	TRBJ2-7	TGTGCCTGGAGCCCTGAGGGGGACAGGGGAAACGAGCAGTACTTC	CAWSPEGDRGNEQYF
TRBV5-4	-	once	TRBJ2-1	TGTGCCAGCAGCTTGGGAACGACAGGAGATGAGCAGTTCTTC	CASSLGTTGDEQFF
TRBV9	TRBD2	-	TRBJ2-2	TGTGCCAGCAGCGTAGGTGGGCAGCGGGGGACAGGGGAGCTGTTTTTT	CASSVGGQRGTGELFF
TRBV6-4	-	-	TRBJ1-6	TGTGCCAGCAGTCATTGGGGGGGGCGCGATTCACCCCTCCACTTT	CASSHWGGRDSPLHF
TRBV5-1	-	-	TRBJ2-5	TGCGCCAGCAGCTTACGGGAGAACGGCGAGACCCAGTACTTC	CASSLRENGETQYF
TRBV7-9	TRBD1	-	TRBJ1-2	TGTGCCAGCAGCTTAGGGGACAGCTATGGCTACACCTTC	CASSLGDSYGYTF
TRBV5-5	TRBD2	-	TRBJ2-5	TGTGCCAGCGGCTTAGCGGGAGGGTCGGAGACCCAGTACTTC	CASGLAGGSETQYF
TRBV30	TRBD1	-	TRBJ1-1	TGTGCCTGTTTTACAGGGGGCACTGCTGAAGCTTTCTTT	CACFTGGTAEAFF
TRBV5-1	-	-	TRBJ2-3	TGCGCCAGCAGCGGAGGTCTAGCGTTCACAGATACGCAGTATTTT	CASSGGLAFTDTQYF
TRBV28	TRBD2	few	TRBJ2-7	TGTGCCAGCAGTTCCGGGACTAGCGGCTACGAGCAGTACTTC	CASSSGTSGYEQYF
TRBV5-1	-	-	TRBJ2-1	TGCGCCAGCAGCTTGGACACGGGAGCCGATAATGAGCAGTTCTTC	CASSLDTGADNEQFF
TRBV29-1	TRBD1	-	TRBJ2-3	TGCAGCGTGCGGCAGAATAGGGGGCCCGATACGCAGTATTTT	CSVRQNRGPDTQYF
TRBV5-1	TRBD1	-	TRBJ2-2	TGCGCCAGCAGCTTGGCCCGGGACAGGGGCACCGGGGAGCTGTTTTTT	CASSLARDRGTGELFF
TRBV30	-	-	TRBJ1-2	TGTGCCTGGACCCATAAAGCGGTAAACTATGGCTACACCTTC	CAWTHKAVNYGYTF
TRBV6-1	-	-	TRBJ1-1	TGTGCCAGCATACCCCCCGGACATTCGAACACTGAAGCTTTCTTT	CASIPPGHSNTEAFF
TRBV28	-	once	TRBJ1-6	TGTGCCACCCCCGGGGCAGGGGAAAAATCACCCCTCCACTTT	CATPGAGEKSPLHF
TRBV9	TRBD2	-	TRBJ2-1	TGTGCCAGCAGCGTAGTTGGTAGCGGGAGGTCGTGGAATGAGCAGTTCTTC	CASSVVGSGRSWNEQFF
TRBV5-6	TRBD1	-	TRBJ2-7	TGTGCCAGCAGCTTGGGACAGGGGGCCTACGAGCAGTACTTC	CASSLGQGAYEQYF
TRBV10-2	TRBD2	-	TRBJ2-1	TGCGCCAGCAGTGACAGCGGGAGGTACAATGAGCAGTTCTTC	CASSDSGRYNEQFF
TRBV7-3	-	-	TRBJ2-7	TGTGCCAGCAGCTTAGGACCGAGGGTCTACGAGCAGTACTTC	CASSLGPRVYEQYF
TRBV5-1	-	-	TRBJ2-7	TGCGCCAGCAGCTTGGCAATAGGAGGGAACGTCCACGAGCAGTACTTC	CASSLAIGGNVHEQYF
TRBV28	-	-	TRBJ1-1	TGTGCCAGCAGTTCCCCGGGGAAAGGTAACACTGAAGCTTTCTTT	CASSSPGKGNTEAFF
TRBV27	TRBD1	-	TRBJ1-5	TGTGCCAGCAGTTTACTTCAGGGGGATACGGTATGGGGCGGTCAGCCCCAGCATTTT	CASSLLQGDTVWGGQPQHF
TRBV30	-	-	TRBJ2-7	TGTGCCTGGAGTGTGGACAGCCCACAGTACTTC	CAWSVDSPQYF
TRBV29-1	-	-	TRBJ1-2	TGCAGCGTTGAAGAAGGGTCAGGGTTGAATGGCTACACCTTC	CSVEEGSGLNGYTF